The 9 T cell receptor beta chains below were found in one sample sequenced in a study of CD8 T cells in ankylosing spondylitis. Study-wide results and caveats: In ankylosing spondylitis blood, a motif of fewer than 10 highly homologous TCR beta variants appeared characteristic.

TCRdb re-analysed the 5' RACE reads in MiXCR, keeping a single row per CDR3 protein. The table shows 350,000 or so distinct CDR3 sequences, with less than 10% occurring only once. No cognate antigen is known for these TCRs. The sample consisted of blood, either unsorted or a sorted T cell fraction (not recorded which). Receptors were obtained from a male donor with ankylosing spondylitis.

This clonotype was counted many times. V and J are TRBV29-1 and TRBJ1-1; D is possibly TRBD1 (5 bases). V lost 6 bases to trimming and J lost 4 bases, with 15 bases between them. Germline CDR1 is SQVTM and CDR2 is ANQGSEA. The CDR3 covers 13 residues. The CDR3 coding sequence is TGCAGCGTCTCGCCTGCTCAGGGCACTGAAGCTTTCTTT. This codes for CSVSPAQGTEAFF.

The chain employs TRBV6-2 or TRBV6-3 and TRBJ2-7; no reliable D call. The germline V gene has CDR1 MNHEY and CDR2 SVGEGT. Between the trimmed V and J ends, which lost 0 bases and 7 bases, there was a span of 13 bases. This CDR3 is 14 amino acids long. For the CDR3, the DNA is TGTGCCAGCAGTTACTCGACCGTGGTCTGGGAGCAGTACTTC. As protein: CASSYSTVVWEQYF.

This clonotype has at least ten counts. The rearrangement uses TRBV7-3 and TRBJ1-5; D is ambiguous. Trimming pared 5 bases from V and 9 bases from J, leaving 11 bases between. CDR1 and CDR2 from the germline V gene are SGHTA and FQGTGA. CDR3 size: 12 residues. The CDR3 DNA is TGTGCCAGCAGCGAAGGAGTGGGGCCCCAGCATTTT. Translated: CASSEGVGPQHF.

The table lists this clonotype with many counts. The V call is TRBV29-1, the J call TRBJ2-2; weak D call: TRBD2 (5 bases). The CDR3 extends over 13 amino acids. V dropped 4 bases and J dropped 6 bases, with 12 bases sitting between them. Germline-derived CDR1 and CDR2 are SQVTM and ANQGSEA. CDR3 loop: CSVGSVGPGELFF. For the CDR3, the DNA is TGCAGCGTTGGTAGCGTCGGTCCCGGGGAGCTGTTTTTT.

In this sample, this clonotype turned up many times. J is TRBJ2-1 and V is TRBV14; the match to TRBD2 covers 9 bases. Germline CDR1 is SGHDN and CDR2 is FVKESK. The CDR3 spans 16 residues. The V gene end was trimmed by 0 bases and the J gene end by 4 bases; junction bases not matched to a gene: 4. The CDR3 nucleotides are TGTGCCAGCAGCCAAGATCGCCTAGCGGGGTACAATGAGCAGTTCTTC. Its protein is CASSQDRLAGYNEQFF.

The V gene is TRBV29-1, the J gene TRBJ1-4; D unclear. The CDR3 extends over 13 amino acids. The germline V and J ends were trimmed by 8 bases and 5 bases, with 15 bases remaining between them. CDR1 SQVTM and CDR2 ANQGSEA come from the germline V gene. CDR3 nucleotides: TGCAGCTGTATGGAGGGATGGAATGAAAAACTGTTTTTT. This sequence encodes CSCMEGWNEKLFF.

The chain uses TRBV12-3 or TRBV12-4 and TRBJ2-1; 12 nucleotides match TRBD2. J gave up 3 bases and V 1 base, and 7 bases lay outside the gene matches. This CDR3 region has 18 residues. CDR3 amino acids: CASSLELAGGSLYNEQFF. Here the CDR3 DNA reads TGTGCCAGCAGTTTAGAACTAGCGGGAGGAAGTCTCTACAATGAGCAGTTCTTC.

This clonotype was found a few times. The CDR3 reads CASSEYELGNVYEQYF. The CDR3 DNA reads as TGTGCCAGCAGTGAATATGAGTTAGGGAACGTGTACGAGCAGTACTTC. The J gene is TRBJ2-7, the V gene TRBV25-1; D is ambiguous. Germline V lookup: CDR1 MGHDK, CDR2 SYGVNS. The CDR3 has 16 residues. Trimming took off 0 bases at V and 4 bases at J, with 16 bases between the two ends.

This clonotype has more than one count but fewer than ten. The chain combines TRBV24-1 with TRBJ2-1; D perhaps matches TRBD2 (6 bases). The germline V gene has CDR1 KGHDR and CDR2 SFDVKD. This CDR3 contains 17 residues. V gave up 2 bases and J gave up 4 bases, with 17 bases separating them. CDR3 loop: CATSDSREYPKYNEQFF. The CDR3 bases are TGTGCCACCAGTGATTCCCGGGAGTACCCCAAGTACAATGAGCAGTTCTTC.